Included here is one T cell receptor (beta chain) sequence, with context. Its antigen is as yet unknown. The study excluded patients with uncontrolled infection, other autoimmune disease, pregnancy or lactation. 10 ml of fresh peripheral blood supplied the PBMCs. Researchers took RNA transcripts and amplified the TCR beta CDR3 regions from them. HTBI primers were employed in a first-round RT-PCR of the TCR CDR3. TCRdb reprocessed the multiplex PCR reads with MiXCR, giving one entry per CDR3 protein. The sample yields approximately 360,000 distinct CDR3 sequences, 15% to 18% seen once. This sample was taken from a study of T cells in Graves' hyperthyroidism and ophthalmopathy. Study-level information: Peripheral blood was collected at initial diagnosis, before any treatment. General study points: In the blood, most expanded thyroid clonotypes above 0.001 appeared as well.

The germline V gene encodes CDR1 LNHDA and CDR2 SQIVND (reference sequence). Losses at the gene ends were 8 bases for V and 3 bases for J; bases not matched to a gene: 4. This CDR3 contains 14 residues. This clonotype was obtained from a woman aged 18 to 35 with Graves' hyperthyroidism that later progressed to Graves' ophthalmopathy. Sequencing was done on a sample of blood. The chain combines TRBV19 with TRBJ2-2; 9 bases match TRBD1. The CDR3 DNA follows: TGTGCCAGTGGGACAGGGAGAGACACCGGGGAGCTGTTTTTT. It codes for CASGTGRDTGELFF.